This T cell receptor (beta chain) was sequenced for a study of blood T cell repertoires in COVID-19. Authors' methods: Estimation of nucleated cell counts relied on the amplification of reference gene primers. Assay: immunoSEQ multiplex PCR; the TCRdb copy retains only in-frame clones and omits some. V and J calls and clone size come straight from that table; D and trimming were deduced from the DNA. The sample has some 120,000 clones, 86% seen once. The length of the CDR3 is 14 residues. Germline V CDR1 and CDR2: GTSNPN, SVGIG (reference sequence). V was clipped by 5 bases and J by 7 bases; unmatched bases: 10.

The sequence came from a human donor in a cohort sampled during active COVID-19. The chain has TRBV30 and TRBJ2-5; 10 nucleotides match TRBD2. Sequenced: peripheral blood. The CDR3 DNA reads TGTGCCTGGGGGGTAGCGGGAGGCCAGGTGACCCAGTACTTC. Translation: CAWGVAGGQVTQYF.